The present T cell receptor beta chain was sequenced within a study of T cell responses to AZD1222 COVID-19 vaccine. As to this clone: No antigen is known for it.

Generated by immunoSEQ multiplex PCR, the TCRdb table keeps only in-frame clones and is missing some. The repertoire holds roughly 150,000 clones, with more than 70% as singletons. The study, taken as a whole, reports: Two doses of AZD1222 preceded a rise in Spike-specific TCR breadth and depth. Repertoires were sampled only after the peak T cell response.

The sequencing here drew on peripheral blood, taken on day 0 of MenACWY control vaccination. The receptor was derived from an adult in good health.

The CDR3 DNA is TGTGCCAGCACCCTAAGAACCAGGGGAAATTCACCCCTCCACTTT. Its translation: CASTLRTRGNSPLHF. This chain links TRBV28 with TRBJ1-6, with D possibly TRBD1 on 6 matching bases. V lost 7 bases and J lost 7, with 17 bases in between. The CDR3 extends over 15 amino acids. Germline CDR1 is MDHEN and CDR2 is SYDVKM.